Each of the 21 T cell receptor beta chains below was sequenced from the same sample in a study of tumor-infiltrating lymphocytes in primary liver carcinoma. The authors made TCR beta cDNA from 400 to 600 ng total RNA with a constant-region primer. Researchers made the TCR beta libraries by running three nested multiplex PCR rounds with slightly modified ARM-PCR. With TRBV1-TRBV30 forward primers and a C-beta reverse primer, the first two PCR rounds were run for about 10 cycles each. TCRdb called the multiplex PCR reads again in MiXCR, with one record for every CDR3 protein. The table records tens of thousands of distinct CDR3 sequences, over 55% of them present only once. Scientists recovered RNA and DNA together from about 20-30 mg of unsorted bulk tissue. Sequencing used liver tumor tissue from sampling region 4. The subset here: tumor region T4, right-lateral pole. These receptors were collected from a woman aged 55-69 years with primary liver carcinoma and hepatitis B virus infection.

The J gene is TRBJ2-1, the V gene TRBV20-1; TRBD2 is a possible D gene (5 bases). V lost 2 bases to trimming and J lost 0 bases, with 14 bases between them. The length of the CDR3 is 16 residues. Germline V lookup: CDR1 DFQATT, CDR2 SNEGSKA (reference sequence). CDR3 sequence: CSARSSGGSSYNEQFF. The CDR3 DNA is TGCAGTGCTAGATCTTCCGGAGGTAGCTCCTACAATGAGCAGTTCTTC.

Remarks on this clonotype: A read error may account for a junction end that differs from germline. V and J are TRBV5-4 and TRBJ2-7; either TRBD1 or TRBD2 may supply D (5 bases each). The CDR3 covers 14 residues. Germline-derived CDR1 and CDR2 are SGHNT and YYREEE (reference sequence). As DNA, the CDR3 is TGTGCCAGCAGCTCCGGGGCAGATCCCTACGAACAGTACTTC. Translation gives CASSSGADPYEQYF.

This clonotype was detected ten times or more. The rearrangement joins TRBV5-5 to TRBJ1-6, with D possibly TRBD1 on 6 matching bases. Trimming stripped 4 bases from V and 3 bases from J, with 14 bases between. The CDR3 has 16 residues. Germline V gene sequence: CDR1 SGHKS, CDR2 YYEKEE (reference sequence). The DNA for the CDR3 is TGTGCCAGCAGCCAAAGGACAGAGAACTATAATTCACCCCTCCACTTT. It is translated as CASSQRTENYNSPLHF.

V is TRBV18 and J is TRBJ2-7; D is unresolved. The CDR3 has 12 residues. Trimming left V 3 bases short and J 6 bases short, with 9 bases between. Germline CDR1 reads KGHSH; CDR2 reads LQKENI. In DNA form, the CDR3 reads TGTGCCAGCTCACCCGCACAGACCGAGCAGTACTTC. It codes for CASSPAQTEQYF.

In regard to this clonotype: One end of the junction varies from germline; a read error may be responsible. The J gene is TRBJ1-6, the V gene TRBV10-2; D not certain. Germline V CDR1 and CDR2: WSHSY, SAAADI. The CDR3 consists of 14 residues. The CDR3 loop reads CASSEGGNNSPPHF. CDR3 DNA sequence: TGCGCCAGCAGTGAGGGAGGCAATAATTCACCCCCCCACTTT.

This sequence joins TRBV29-1 and TRBJ2-7; D possibly corresponds to TRBD2 (6 bases). The length of the CDR3 is 14 residues. Trimming removed 4 bases from V and 3 bases from J, with 16 bases in between. Germline values: CDR1 SQVTM, CDR2 ANQGSEA. CDR3 loop: CSVVIPGLNYEQYF. In DNA, the CDR3 is TGCAGCGTTGTTATTCCAGGACTAAACTACGAGCAGTACTTC.

Details on this clonotype: This sequence may be a read error, since a much larger clone differs from it by one base. This sequence joins TRBV7-9 and TRBJ2-5, with D possibly TRBD2 on 5 matching bases. CDR3 length equals 12 residues. Germline V gene lookup returns CDR1 SEHNR and CDR2 FQNEAQ (reference sequence). With 6 bases removed from V and 5 bases from J, the gap between germline ends came to 10 bases. Here the CDR3 DNA reads TGTGCCAGCAGAGAAGCGGAGGAGACCCAGTACTTC. Residues: CASREAEETQYF. Filled out from reference TRBV7-9 and TRBJ2-5, the complete variable domain reads DTGVSQNPRHKITKRGQNVTFRCDPISEHNRLYWYRQTLGQGPEFLTYFQNEAQLEKSRLLSDRFSAERPKGSFSTLEIQRTEQGDSAMYLCASREAEETQYFGPGTRLLVL.

This clonotype has a handful of counts. Since a much larger clone is just one base distant, this may be a read error. The CDR3 here is CARSRRTRYNEQFF. The CDR3 coding sequence is TGTGCCCGCAGTCGCAGGACTAGATACAATGAGCAGTTCTTC. The J gene is TRBJ2-1, the V gene TRBV13; TRBD2 matches 7 bases. CDR1 and CDR2 (germline): PRHDT, FYEKMQ (reference sequence). The CDR3 loop spans 14 amino acids.

The chain couples TRBV4-1 to TRBJ2-5; 7 nucleotides match TRBD2. J was trimmed by 9 bases and V by 5 bases; bases with no gene match: 12. Germline CDR1 is MGHRA and CDR2 is YSYEKL. The CDR3 sequence is 14 residues long. The CDR3: CASSMRAREEAQYF. The CDR3 DNA reads as TGCGCCAGCAGCATGCGCGCCCGGGAGGAGGCCCAGTACTTC.

A word on this clonotype: One end of the junction varies from germline; a read error may be responsible. V is TRBV6-1 and J is TRBJ2-7, with TRBD2 matching 13 bases. CDR3 length: 14 residues. CDR1 and CDR2 from the germline V gene are MNHNS and SASEGT. DNA for the CDR3: TGTGCCTGTAGACGACTAGCGGGAGGCTACAAGCAGTACTTC. Translated, it gives CACRRLAGGYKQYF.

On this clonotype itself: The junction differs from germline at one of its ends, possibly a read error. V usage is TRBV5-1 and J usage is TRBJ2-3; possibly TRBD1 for D (6 bases). The CDR3 sequence is 18 residues long. CDR1 SGHRS and CDR2 YFSETQ come from the germline V gene. The CDR3 DNA reads as TGCGTCAGCAGCTTGGTGGACTCACCAGTGGGGGACACATATACGCAGTATTTT. Protein: CVSSLVDSPVGDTYTQYF.

The sample holds one count of this clonotype. The junction and the germline gene differ at one end; a read error may be behind it. This chain connects TRBV28 to TRBJ2-2; D is possibly TRBD1 or TRBD2 (6 bases each). Per the germline V gene, CDR1 is MDHEN and CDR2 is SYDVKM. There are 11 residues in the CDR3. In DNA, the CDR3 is TGTGCCAGCAGCCTAAGGGGGGAGCCGTTTTTT. It yields the protein CASSLRGEPFF.

V gene TRBV28 combines with J gene TRBJ1-1, with D maybe TRBD1 (6 bases). The CDR3 is 13 residues long. Germline values: CDR1 MDHEN, CDR2 SYDVKM. V dropped 7 bases and J dropped 14 bases, with 23 bases sitting between them. The CDR3 nucleotides read TGTGCCAGCAAAGACAGGACTGTCACTGAAGTCTTCTTT. Translation: CASKDRTVTEVFF.

As to this clonotype: The final CDR3 position lacks the conserved phenylalanine or tryptophan, pointing to a likely read error. V and J are TRBV6-5 and TRBJ2-7; D may be TRBD1 or TRBD2 (6 bases each). This CDR3 spans 14 amino acids. Germline CDR1 MNHEY, CDR2 SVGAGI. The CDR3 sequence is CASSLQGGSYEQYS. The CDR3, as DNA: TGTGCCAGCAGTTTACAGGGAGGCTCCTATGAGCAGTACTCC.

This clonotype is medium-sized by share. This chain connects TRBV11-2 to TRBJ1-1, with D maybe TRBD1 (6 bases). Between the trimmed V and J ends, which lost 3 bases and 8 bases, there was a span of 16 bases. The CDR3 sequence is 14 residues long. In germline, CDR1 is SGHAT, CDR2 FQNNGV. CDR3 protein: CASSLIGATGEAFF. The CDR3 DNA is TGTGCCAGCAGCTTGATAGGGGCCACAGGGGAAGCTTTCTTT.

Concerning this clonotype: This could be a read error, since a much larger clone is one nucleotide away. This chain links TRBV7-8 with TRBJ2-2; tentatively, D is TRBD1 (6 bases). Trimming stripped 5 bases from V and 10 bases from J, with 17 bases between. Germline lookup yields CDR1 SGHVS and CDR2 FQNEAQ. This CDR3 contains 14 residues. The CDR3 DNA reads TGTGCCAGCAGCCCCTCCCAGGGGATCGAGGAGCTGTTTTTT. It specifies CASSPSQGIEELFF. Complete variable domain (other parts from reference TRBV7-8 and TRBJ2-2): GAGVSQSPRYKVAKRGQDVALRCDPISGHVSLFWYQQALGQGPEFLTYFQNEAQLDKSGLPSDRFFAERPEGSVSTLKIQRTQQEDSAVYLCASSPSQGIEELFFGEGSRLTVL.

This clonotype was counted ten times or more. J is TRBJ1-2 and V is TRBV6-5; 10 bases agree with TRBD1. V lost 6 bases to trimming and J lost 7 bases; unmatched junction nucleotides: 2. Germline V CDR1 and CDR2: MNHEY, SVGAGI. This CDR3 has 12 amino acids. The CDR3 nucleotides read TGTGCCAGCAGGGGACAGGGGATTGGCTACACCTTC. This gives the protein CASRGQGIGYTF.

This clonotype has ten or more counts. The chain couples TRBV10-2 to TRBJ2-2; TRBD1 matches 7 bases. CDR1 and CDR2 (germline): WSHSY, SAAADI. Trimming at V came to 6 bases and at J to 6 bases, leaving 7 bases not matched to a gene. The CDR3 runs to 14 residues. The chain's CDR3 is CASRNGDSSGELFF. In nucleotides, the CDR3 is TGCGCCAGCAGAAACGGGGACAGCTCCGGGGAGCTGTTTTTT.

Notes on this clonotype: The CDR3 does not end in the conserved phenylalanine or tryptophan, so this is likely a read error. The chain combines TRBV29-1 with TRBJ2-7; D is tentatively TRBD1 or TRBD2 (5 bases each). Germline V gene data show CDR1 as SQVTM and CDR2 as ANQGSEA. This CDR3 spans 14 amino acids. The CDR3 DNA follows: TGCAGCGCTGGGTGGGGGTATGAGATCCACGAACAGTACATC. Translation: CSAGWGYEIHEQYI.

A word on this clonotype: This CDR3 fails to terminate in the conserved phenylalanine or tryptophan, so it likely reflects a read error. The genes are TRBV30 and TRBJ2-7; TRBD2 might be the D (5 bases). Per germline, CDR1 GTSNPN and CDR2 SVGIG (reference sequence). This CDR3 is 15 amino acids long. The chain's CDR3 is CARSVPGGAVYEQYL. The CDR3, as DNA: TGTGCCAGGAGTGTACCGGGCGGAGCGGTCTACGAGCAGTACTTA.

The table lists this clonotype with a count of one. An end of the junction does not agree with germline; a read error may underlie this. The gene calls are TRBV11-2 and TRBJ1-4; perhaps TRBD1 as D (5 bases). The CDR3 runs 14 residues. The germline V gene has CDR1 SGHAT and CDR2 FQNNGV. The CDR3 spells CASSLAGRDEELFF. In DNA, the CDR3 is TGTGCCAGCAGCTTAGCGGGACGGGATGAAGAACTGTTTTTT.